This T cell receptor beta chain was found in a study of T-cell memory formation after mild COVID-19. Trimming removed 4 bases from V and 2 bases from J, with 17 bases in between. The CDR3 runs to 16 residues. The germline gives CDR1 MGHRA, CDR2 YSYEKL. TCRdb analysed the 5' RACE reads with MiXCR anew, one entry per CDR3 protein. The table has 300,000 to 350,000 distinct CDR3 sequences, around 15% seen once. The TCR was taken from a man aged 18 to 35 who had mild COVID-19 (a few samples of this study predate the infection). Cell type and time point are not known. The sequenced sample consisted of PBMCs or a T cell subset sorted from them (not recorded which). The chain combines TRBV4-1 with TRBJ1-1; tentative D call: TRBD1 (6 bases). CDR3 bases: TGCGCCAGCAGCCTGTACGATACAGGGTTTAACACTGAAGCTTTCTTT. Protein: CASSLYDTGFNTEAFF.